The 3 T cell receptor beta chains in this list originate from one sample, sequenced in a study of T-cell reconstitution after alpha-beta-depleted transplantation in children. As it was prepared, the TCRbeta library received unique molecular identifiers. TCRdb re-analysed the PCR reads in MiXCR, keeping a single row per CDR3 protein. The sample holds 200,000 or so distinct CDR3 sequences, 5.5% to 7% seen once. Sequenced material: PBMCs, taken before TCRalphabeta/CD19-depleted stem cell transplant. The origin of the receptors is a girl under three years old with combined immunodeficiency, due to receive a stem cell transplant.

A note on this clonotype: This may come from a read error, since a much larger clone is one base off. The chain couples TRBV12-3 or TRBV12-4 to TRBJ2-6, with a weak D call TRBD2 (6 bases). The V end was cut by 8 bases, the J end by 1 base, with 21 bases between. The CDR3 is 18 residues long. The CDR3 bases are TGTGCCAGCTGTTCCCTGGAGGGTACTAGGTCTGGGGCCAACGTCCTGACTTTC. This codes for CASCSLEGTRSGANVLTF.

Many counts were recorded for this clonotype. The chain combines TRBV24-1 with TRBJ2-1, with 9 bases fitting TRBD2. This CDR3 is 14 amino acids long. The V and J ends lost 9 bases and 4 bases, in that order; junction bases with no gene match: 6. Germline V gives CDR1 KGHDR, CDR2 SFDVKD. The CDR3 bases are TGTGCCACCGCGGCGGGGGGGCTATACAATGAGCAGTTCTTC. Residues: CATAAGGLYNEQFF.

The table lists this clonotype with a count of one. The gene calls are TRBV4-2 and TRBJ2-3, with 8 nucleotides matching TRBD2. The CDR3 runs 17 residues. V gave up 6 bases and J gave up 4 bases; unmatched junction bases: 15. From germline, CDR1 is LGHNA and CDR2 YNFKEQ. CDR3 sequence reads: CASSPNPGLVFPDTQYF. The DNA of the CDR3 is TGTGCCAGCAGTCCAAATCCGGGACTAGTATTCCCAGATACGCAGTATTTT.